These 4 T cell receptor beta chains were sequenced from one sample in a study of shared clonotypes between healthy human individuals (dated by TCRdb to 2019 to 2021). Library creation used the immunoSEQ multiplex PCR assay. TCRdb took this table from immuneACCESS and kept in-frame rearrangements with V and J called. Such tables lack part of the clones; where checked against another copy, unresolved V genes explain under half of the gap, and the rest is unexplained. The sample yields about 2 million clones; about 95% were counted once. The ten largest clones capture around 1.2% of the sample. For the CD8 naive samples, CD45RO-negative cells were positively selected for CCR7, yielding a CD45RA+CCR7+ population from which TemRA cells were excluded. Material: naive CD8+ T cells sorted from blood. This sample's cell subset or site label indicates: CD45RA+CCR7+. All receptors come from a man aged 18 to 29 in good health.

The chain is built from TRBV6-6 and TRBJ2-7; maybe TRBD2 (6 bases). This CDR3 has 13 residues. Trimming stripped 2 bases from V and 7 bases from J, with 12 bases between. Germline V CDR1 and CDR2: MNHNY, SVGAGI (reference sequence). The CDR3 sequence is CASSYIGRGEQYF. The CDR3 DNA follows: TGTGCCAGCAGTTACATCGGGAGAGGGGAGCAGTACTTC.

V is TRBV28 and J is TRBJ2-1, with D maybe TRBD1 (6 bases). V dropped 7 bases and J dropped 7 bases, with 14 bases sitting between them. CDR3 length equals 13 residues. Germline values: CDR1 MDHEN, CDR2 SYDVKM. The CDR3: CASTGAGMNEQFF. The CDR3 DNA sequence: TGTGCCAGCACAGGGGCGGGTATGAATGAGCAGTTCTTC.

The chain joins TRBV7-8 to TRBJ2-3, with D perhaps matching TRBD2 (5 bases). V was clipped by 3 bases and J by 5 bases, with 9 bases between them. Looked up from germline, CDR1 is SGHVS and CDR2 is FQNEAQ. The CDR3 extends over 13 amino acids. This CDR3 reads CASSFGRGDTQYF. CDR3 coding DNA: TGTGCCAGCAGCTTCGGCCGGGGAGATACGCAGTATTTT. Supplemented by reference TRBV7-8 and TRBJ2-3, the full variable domain reads GAGVSQSPRYKVAKRGQDVALRCDPISGHVSLFWYQQALGQGPEFLTYFQNEAQLDKSGLPSDRFFAERPEGSVSTLKIQRTQQEDSAVYLCASSFGRGDTQYFGPGTRLTVL.

The chain combines TRBV6-5 with TRBJ1-4; D is unresolved. Germline CDR1 MNHEY, CDR2 SVGAGI. V lost 6 bases and J lost 3, with 11 bases in between. The CDR3 runs to 14 residues. The DNA for the CDR3 is TGTGCCAGCAGCCCCCCCCGACCTAATGAAAAACTGTTTTTT. It specifies CASSPPRPNEKLFF.